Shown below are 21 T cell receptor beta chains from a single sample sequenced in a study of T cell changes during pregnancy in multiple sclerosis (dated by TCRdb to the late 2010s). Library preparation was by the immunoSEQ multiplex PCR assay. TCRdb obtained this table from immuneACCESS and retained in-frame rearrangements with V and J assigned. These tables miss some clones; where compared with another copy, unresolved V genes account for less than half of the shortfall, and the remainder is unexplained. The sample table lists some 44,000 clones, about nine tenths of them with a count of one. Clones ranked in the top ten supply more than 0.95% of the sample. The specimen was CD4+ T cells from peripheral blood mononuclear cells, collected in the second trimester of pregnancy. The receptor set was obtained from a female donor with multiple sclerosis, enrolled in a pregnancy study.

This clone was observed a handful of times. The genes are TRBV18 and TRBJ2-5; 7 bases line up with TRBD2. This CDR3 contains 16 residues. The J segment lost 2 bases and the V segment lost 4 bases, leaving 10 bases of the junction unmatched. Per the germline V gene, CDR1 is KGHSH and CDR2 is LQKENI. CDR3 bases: TGTGCCAGCTCACTCCTTCCGGGGCGGGAGCAAGAGACCCAGTACTTC. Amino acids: CASSLLPGREQETQYF.

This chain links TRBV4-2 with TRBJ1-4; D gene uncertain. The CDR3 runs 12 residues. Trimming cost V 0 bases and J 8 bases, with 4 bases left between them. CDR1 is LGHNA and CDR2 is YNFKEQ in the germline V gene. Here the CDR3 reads CASSQDREKLFF. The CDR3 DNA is TGTGCCAGCAGCCAAGACAGAGAAAAACTGTTTTTT.

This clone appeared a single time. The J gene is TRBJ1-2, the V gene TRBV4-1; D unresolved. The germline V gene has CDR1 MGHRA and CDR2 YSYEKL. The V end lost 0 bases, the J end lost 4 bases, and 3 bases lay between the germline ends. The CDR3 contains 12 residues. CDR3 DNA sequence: TGCGCCAGCAGCCAAGACAGCTATGGCTACACCTTC. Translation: CASSQDSYGYTF.

CDR3 in amino acids: CASSDILATTDTQYF. CDR3 DNA: TGTGCCAGCAGTGATATCCTAGCGACAACAGATACGCAGTATTTT. The gene calls are TRBV6-1 and TRBJ2-3; TRBD2 is a possible D gene (6 bases). Trimming took off 3 bases at V and 3 bases at J, with 13 bases between the two ends. The V gene's germline CDR1 is MNHNS and CDR2 SASEGT. The length of the CDR3 is 15 residues.

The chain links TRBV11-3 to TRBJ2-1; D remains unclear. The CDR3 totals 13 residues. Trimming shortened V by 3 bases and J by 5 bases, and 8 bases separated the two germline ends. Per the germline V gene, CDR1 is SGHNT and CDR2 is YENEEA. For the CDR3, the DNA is TGTGCCAGCAGCTTCAGGTGGGACAATGAGCAGTTCTTC. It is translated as CASSFRWDNEQFF.

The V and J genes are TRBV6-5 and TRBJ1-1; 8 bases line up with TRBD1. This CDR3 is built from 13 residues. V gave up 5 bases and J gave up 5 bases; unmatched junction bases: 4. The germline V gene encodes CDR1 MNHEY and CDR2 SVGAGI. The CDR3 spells CASSNRGGTEAFF. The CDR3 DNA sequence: TGTGCCAGCAGTAACAGGGGGGGGACTGAAGCTTTCTTT.

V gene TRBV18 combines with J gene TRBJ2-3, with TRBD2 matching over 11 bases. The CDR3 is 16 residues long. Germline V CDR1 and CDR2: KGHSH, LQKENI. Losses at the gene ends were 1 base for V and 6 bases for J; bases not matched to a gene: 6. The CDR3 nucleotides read TGTGCCAGCTCACCACGACTAGCGGGAAGCTATGATACGCAGTATTTT. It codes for CASSPRLAGSYDTQYF.

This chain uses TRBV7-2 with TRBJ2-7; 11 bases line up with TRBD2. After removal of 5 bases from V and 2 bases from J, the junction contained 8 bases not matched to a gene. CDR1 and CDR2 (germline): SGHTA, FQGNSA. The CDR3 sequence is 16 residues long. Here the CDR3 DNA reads TGTGCCAGCAGCCTCACCGGGACTAGCGGTACCTACGAGCAGTACTTC. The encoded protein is CASSLTGTSGTYEQYF.

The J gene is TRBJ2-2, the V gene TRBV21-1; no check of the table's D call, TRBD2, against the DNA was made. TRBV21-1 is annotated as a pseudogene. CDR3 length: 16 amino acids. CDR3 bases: TGTGCCAGCAGCAAAGCCAATGCGGCACCGACCGGGGAGCTGTTTTTT. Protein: CASSKANAAPTGELFF.

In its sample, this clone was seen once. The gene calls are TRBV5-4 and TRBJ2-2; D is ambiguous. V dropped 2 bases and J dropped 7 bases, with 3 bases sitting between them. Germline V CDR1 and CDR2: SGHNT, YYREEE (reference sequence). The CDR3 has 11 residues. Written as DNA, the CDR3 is TGTGCCAGCAGCTTTAACGGGGAGCTGTTTTTT. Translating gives CASSFNGELFF.

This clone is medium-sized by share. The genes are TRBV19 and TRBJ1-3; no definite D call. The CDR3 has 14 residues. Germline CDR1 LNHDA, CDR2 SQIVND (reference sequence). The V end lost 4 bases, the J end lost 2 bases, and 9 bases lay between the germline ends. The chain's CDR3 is CASSRGGPGNTIYF. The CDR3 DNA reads TGTGCCAGTAGTAGGGGAGGACCTGGAAACACCATATATTTT.

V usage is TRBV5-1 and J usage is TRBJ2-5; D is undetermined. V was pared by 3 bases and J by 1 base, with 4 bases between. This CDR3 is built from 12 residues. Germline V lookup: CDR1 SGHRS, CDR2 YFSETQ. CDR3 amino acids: CASSSGQETQYF. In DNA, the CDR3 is TGCGCCAGCAGCTCGGGCCAAGAGACCCAGTACTTC.

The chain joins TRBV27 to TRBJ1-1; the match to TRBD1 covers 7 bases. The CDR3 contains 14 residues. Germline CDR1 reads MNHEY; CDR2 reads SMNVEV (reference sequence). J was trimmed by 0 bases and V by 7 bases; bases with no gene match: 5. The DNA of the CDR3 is TGTGCCAGCAAGCTACAGGGGTTGAACACTGAAGCTTTCTTT. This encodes CASKLQGLNTEAFF.

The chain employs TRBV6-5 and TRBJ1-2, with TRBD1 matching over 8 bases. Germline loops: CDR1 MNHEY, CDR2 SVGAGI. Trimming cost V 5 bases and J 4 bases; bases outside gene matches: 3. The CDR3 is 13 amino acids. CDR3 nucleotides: TGTGCCAGCAGTAGGACAGGGCCCTATGGCTACACCTTC. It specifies CASSRTGPYGYTF.

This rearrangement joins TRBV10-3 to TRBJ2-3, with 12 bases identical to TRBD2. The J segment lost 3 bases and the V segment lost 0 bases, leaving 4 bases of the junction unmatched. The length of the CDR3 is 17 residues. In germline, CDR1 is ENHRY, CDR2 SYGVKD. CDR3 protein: CAISESTSGRLTDTQYF. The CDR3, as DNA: TGTGCCATCAGTGAGTCTACTAGCGGGAGGCTTACAGATACGCAGTATTTT.

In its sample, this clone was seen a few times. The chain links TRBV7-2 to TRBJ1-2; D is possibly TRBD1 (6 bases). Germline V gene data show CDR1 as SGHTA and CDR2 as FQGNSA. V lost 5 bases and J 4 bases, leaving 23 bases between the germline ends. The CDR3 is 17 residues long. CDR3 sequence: CASSPGSTGMGPYGYTF. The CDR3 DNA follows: TGTGCCAGCAGCCCCGGATCCACAGGGATGGGGCCCTATGGCTACACCTTC.

The DNA of the CDR3 is TGTGCCAGCAGCCGTGGGAGGGGGACAGGCCTCAATGAGCAGTTCTTC. It specifies CASSRGRGTGLNEQFF. J is TRBJ2-1 and V is TRBV7-3; D might be TRBD1 (8 bases). Trimming cost V 5 bases and J 6 bases, with 20 bases left between them. Germline V gives CDR1 SGHTA, CDR2 FQGTGA. CDR3 length: 16 residues.

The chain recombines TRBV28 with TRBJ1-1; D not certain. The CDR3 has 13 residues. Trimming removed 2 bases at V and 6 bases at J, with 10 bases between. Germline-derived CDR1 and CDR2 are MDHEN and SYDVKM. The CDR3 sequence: CASSLPGMAEAFF. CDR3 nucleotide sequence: TGTGCCAGCAGTTTACCAGGAATGGCTGAAGCTTTCTTT.

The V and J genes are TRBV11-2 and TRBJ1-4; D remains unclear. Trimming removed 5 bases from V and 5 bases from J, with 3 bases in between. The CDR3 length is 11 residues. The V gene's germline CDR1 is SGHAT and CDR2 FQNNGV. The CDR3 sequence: CASSQNEKLFF. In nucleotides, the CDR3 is TGTGCCAGCAGCCAAAATGAAAAACTGTTTTTT.

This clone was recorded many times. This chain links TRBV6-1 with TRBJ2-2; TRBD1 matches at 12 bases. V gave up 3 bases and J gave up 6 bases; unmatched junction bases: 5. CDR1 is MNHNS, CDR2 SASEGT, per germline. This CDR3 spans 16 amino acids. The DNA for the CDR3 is TGTGCCAGCAGTGAGCCGGGACAGGGGGCCCCCGGGGAGCTGTTTTTT. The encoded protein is CASSEPGQGAPGELFF.

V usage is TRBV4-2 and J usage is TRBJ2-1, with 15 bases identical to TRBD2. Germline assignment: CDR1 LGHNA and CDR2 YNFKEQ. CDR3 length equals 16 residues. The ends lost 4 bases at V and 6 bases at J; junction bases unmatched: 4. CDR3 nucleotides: TGTGCCAGCAGCCCCCGGACTAGCGGGAGGGGCAATGAGCAGTTCTTC. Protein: CASSPRTSGRGNEQFF.